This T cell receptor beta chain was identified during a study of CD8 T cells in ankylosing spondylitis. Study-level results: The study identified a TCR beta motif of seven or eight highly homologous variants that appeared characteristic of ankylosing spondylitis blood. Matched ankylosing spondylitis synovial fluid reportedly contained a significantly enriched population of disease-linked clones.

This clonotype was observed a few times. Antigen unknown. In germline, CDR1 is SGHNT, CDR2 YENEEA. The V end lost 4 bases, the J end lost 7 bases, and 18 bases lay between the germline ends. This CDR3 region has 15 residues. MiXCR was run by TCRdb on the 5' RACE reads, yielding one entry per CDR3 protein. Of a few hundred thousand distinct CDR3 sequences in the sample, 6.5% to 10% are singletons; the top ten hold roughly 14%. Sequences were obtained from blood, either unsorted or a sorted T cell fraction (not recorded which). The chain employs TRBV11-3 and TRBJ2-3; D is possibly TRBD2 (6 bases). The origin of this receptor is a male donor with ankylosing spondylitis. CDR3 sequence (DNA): TGTGCCAGCAGCTCTTATTCGGGGGATACAAATACGCAGTATTTT. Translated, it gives CASSSYSGDTNTQYF.